The T cell receptor beta chain described here comes from a study of T cell responses to AZD1222 COVID-19 vaccine. General study results and limits: Reports say nearly half of spike-specific TCRs go after unmutated variant regions. Donors were chiefly white British, with a greater number of females, and clonal diversity was perhaps underestimated. Recipients of two AZD1222 doses showed rising Spike-specific TCR breadth and depth.

Germline V lookup: CDR1 SGHDT, CDR2 YYEEEE. The V gene end was trimmed by 0 bases and the J gene end by 9 bases; junction bases not matched to a gene: 5. The CDR3 is 13 amino acids. Sequencing used immunoSEQ multiplex PCR; TCRdb keeps in-frame clones, though not all of them. The sample gives around 130,000 clones, roughly 88% of which show up once; around 5% is in the top ten. This clone was picked up a small number of times. Its target is unknown. The V gene is TRBV5-6, the J gene TRBJ2-5, with 7 positions matching TRBD2. This clonotype was sampled from an adult who received the AZD1222 COVID-19 vaccine. This specimen consisted of peripheral blood, obtained 28 days after the second AZD1222 dose. CDR3 bases: TGTGCCAGCAGCTTGGACCTCGCGGGGGCCCAGTACTTC. Translating gives CASSLDLAGAQYF.